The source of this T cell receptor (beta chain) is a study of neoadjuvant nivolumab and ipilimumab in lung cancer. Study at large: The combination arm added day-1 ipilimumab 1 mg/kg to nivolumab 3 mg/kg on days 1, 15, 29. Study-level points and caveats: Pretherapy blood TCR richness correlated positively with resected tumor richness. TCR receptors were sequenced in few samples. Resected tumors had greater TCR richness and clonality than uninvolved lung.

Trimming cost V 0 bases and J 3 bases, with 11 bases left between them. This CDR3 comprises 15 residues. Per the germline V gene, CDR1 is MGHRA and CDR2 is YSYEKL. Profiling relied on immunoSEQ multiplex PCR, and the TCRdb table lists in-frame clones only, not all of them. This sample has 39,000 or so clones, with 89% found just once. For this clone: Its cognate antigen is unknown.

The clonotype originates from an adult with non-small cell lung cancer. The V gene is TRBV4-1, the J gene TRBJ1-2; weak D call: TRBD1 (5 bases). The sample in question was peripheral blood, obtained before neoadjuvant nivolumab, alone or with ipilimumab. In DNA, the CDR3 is TGCGCCAGCAGCCAAGACGAGCGGGGGGACTATGGCTACACCTTC. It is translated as CASSQDERGDYGYTF.